A selection of T cell receptor beta chains follows, all from one sample in a study of shared clonotypes between healthy human individuals. Measured with immunoSEQ multiplex PCR; TCRdb has only the in-frame clones, and not every one. The data contain about 460,000 clones, 77% of them seen just once; the ten biggest clones take up 12%. Specimen: PBMCs. The source is a woman in her thirties or forties in good health. Some clones in this sample may be carry-over from other donors' samples. Both conserved end residues are part of each CDR3. D genes are given only for firm matches. Some rows have no size entry. The others give once, few or many, or a class for an expanded clone.

TRBV19,-,TRBJ2-7,-,CASSAEQGIYEQYF,TGTGCCAGTAGTGCTGAACAGGGTATCTACGAGCAGTACTTC
TRBV6-5,-,TRBJ2-7,-,CASRLRDTSSYEQYF,TGTGCCAGCAGGCTCCGGGACACAAGCTCCTACGAGCAGTACTTC
TRBV11-2,-,TRBJ1-2,-,CASSADTNYGYTF,TGTGCCAGCAGCGCAGACACCAACTATGGCTACACCTTC
TRBV5-4,TRBD2,TRBJ2-1,-,CASSQDAPGLAGDEQFF,TGTGCCAGCAGCCAAGATGCCCCGGGACTAGCGGGAGATGAGCAGTTCTTC
TRBV5-4,-,TRBJ2-3,-,CASSLDGDTQYF,TGTGCCAGCAGCTTGGACGGGGATACGCAGTATTTT
TRBV7-9,-,TRBJ1-3,-,CASSFGTTGNTIYF,TGTGCCAGCAGCTTCGGGACAACTGGAAACACCATATATTTT
TRBV29-1,-,TRBJ2-2,-,CSVEELVSGELFF,TGCAGCGTTGAAGAACTCGTCTCCGGGGAGCTGTTTTTT
TRBV2,-,TRBJ2-5,-,CASSGVRGETQYF,TGTGCCAGCAGTGGTGTCCGGGGGGAGACCCAGTACTTC
TRBV30,-,TRBJ1-5,few,CAWSVEGNQPQHF,TGTGCCTGGAGTGTTGAGGGAAATCAGCCCCAGCATTTT
TRBV30,-,TRBJ2-5,-,CAWSEETQYF,TGTGCCTGGAGCGAAGAGACCCAGTACTTC
TRBV11-2,-,TRBJ1-4,-,CASSLEAVSSGKLFF,TGTGCCAGCAGCTTAGAAGCGGTCAGCTCGGGAAAACTGTTTTTT
TRBV28,-,TRBJ1-2,-,CASKAGRGANYGYTF,TGTGCCAGCAAGGCGGGGCGCGGAGCTAACTATGGCTACACCTTC
TRBV30,-,TRBJ1-2,-,CAWSRRGGWDGYTF,TGTGCCTGGAGTCGAAGGGGGGGCTGGGATGGCTACACCTTC
TRBV7-7,-,TRBJ2-5,-,CASSLSQVRETQYF,TGTGCTAGCAGCTTAAGTCAAGTTCGGGAGACCCAGTACTTC
TRBV14,TRBD2,TRBJ2-5,-,CASSRRLAGYQETQYF,TGTGCCAGCAGCCGTCGACTAGCGGGGTACCAAGAGACCCAGTACTTC
TRBV7-8,TRBD2,TRBJ2-3,-,CASSPSGGVPDTQYF,TGTGCCAGCAGCCCTAGCGGGGGGGTACCAGATACGCAGTATTTT
TRBV30,TRBD2,TRBJ2-7,-,CAWSGSGNSYEQYF,TGTGCCTGGAGTGGCAGCGGGAACTCCTACGAGCAGTACTTC
TRBV7-9,-,TRBJ2-3,-,CASSLEEGSTDTQYF,TGTGCCAGCAGCTTAGAGGAGGGTAGCACAGATACGCAGTATTTT
TRBV20-1,TRBD2,TRBJ2-7,-,CSAPVGRQQYF,TGCAGTGCTCCGGTCGGGAGGCAGCAGTACTTC
TRBV15,TRBD1,TRBJ2-7,-,CATRRQGASYEQYF,TGTGCCACCCGTAGACAGGGTGCCTCCTACGAGCAGTACTTC
TRBV27,TRBD1,TRBJ1-2,-,CASSLRTGGNYGYTF,TGTGCCAGCAGTTTAAGGACAGGGGGCAACTATGGCTACACCTTC
TRBV6-1,TRBD1,TRBJ1-2,once,CASSDPGQVLNYGYTF,TGTGCCAGCAGTGACCCCGGACAGGTCTTAAACTATGGCTACACCTTC